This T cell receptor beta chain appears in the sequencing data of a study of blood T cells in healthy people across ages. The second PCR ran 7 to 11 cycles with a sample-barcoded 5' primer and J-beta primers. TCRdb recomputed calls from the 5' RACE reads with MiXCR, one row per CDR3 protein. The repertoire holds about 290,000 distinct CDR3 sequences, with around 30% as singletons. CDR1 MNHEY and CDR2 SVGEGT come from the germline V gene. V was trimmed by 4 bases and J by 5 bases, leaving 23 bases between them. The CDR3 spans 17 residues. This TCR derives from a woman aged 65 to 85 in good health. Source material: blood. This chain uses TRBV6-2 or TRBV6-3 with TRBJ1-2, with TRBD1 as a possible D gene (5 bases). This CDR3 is CASSSERARDLSYGYTF. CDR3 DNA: TGTGCCAGCAGTTCCGAAAGAGCCCGGGACCTTTCTTATGGCTACACCTTC.